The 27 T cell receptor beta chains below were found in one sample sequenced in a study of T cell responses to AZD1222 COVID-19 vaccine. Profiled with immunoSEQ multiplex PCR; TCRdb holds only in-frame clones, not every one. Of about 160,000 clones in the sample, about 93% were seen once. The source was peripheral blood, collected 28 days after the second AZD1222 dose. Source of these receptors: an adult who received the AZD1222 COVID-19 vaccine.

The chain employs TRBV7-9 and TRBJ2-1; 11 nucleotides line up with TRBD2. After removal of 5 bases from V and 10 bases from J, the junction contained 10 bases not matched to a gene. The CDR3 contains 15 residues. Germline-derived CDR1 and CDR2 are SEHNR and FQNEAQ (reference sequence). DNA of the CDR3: TGTGCCAGCAGCGGGAGACTAGCGGGATGGCGGGAGCAGTTCTTC. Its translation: CASSGRLAGWREQFF.

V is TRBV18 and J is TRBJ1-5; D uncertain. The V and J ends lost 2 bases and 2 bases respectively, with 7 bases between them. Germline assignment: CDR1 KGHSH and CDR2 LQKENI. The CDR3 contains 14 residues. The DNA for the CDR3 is TGTGCCAGCTCACCAGGTTTTGGCAATCAGCCCCAGCATTTT. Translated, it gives CASSPGFGNQPQHF.

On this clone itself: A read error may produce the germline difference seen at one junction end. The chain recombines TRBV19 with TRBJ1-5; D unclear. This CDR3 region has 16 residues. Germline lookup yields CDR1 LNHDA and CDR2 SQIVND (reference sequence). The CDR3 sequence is CASSMGAWPSVQPQRF. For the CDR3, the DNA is TGTGCCAGTAGTATGGGAGCCTGGCCCAGTGTTCAGCCCCAGCGTTTT.

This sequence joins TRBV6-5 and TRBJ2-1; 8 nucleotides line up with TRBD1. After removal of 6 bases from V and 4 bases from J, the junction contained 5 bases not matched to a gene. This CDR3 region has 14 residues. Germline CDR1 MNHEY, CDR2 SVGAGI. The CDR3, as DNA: TGTGCCAGCAGGGGGACAGGACCTTACAATGAGCAGTTCTTC. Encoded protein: CASRGTGPYNEQFF.

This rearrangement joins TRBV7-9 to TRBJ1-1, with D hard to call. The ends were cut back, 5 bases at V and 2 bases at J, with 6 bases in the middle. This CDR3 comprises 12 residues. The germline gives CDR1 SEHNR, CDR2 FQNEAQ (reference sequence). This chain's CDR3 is CASSDLNTEAFF. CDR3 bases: TGTGCCAGCAGCGACCTCAACACTGAAGCTTTCTTT.

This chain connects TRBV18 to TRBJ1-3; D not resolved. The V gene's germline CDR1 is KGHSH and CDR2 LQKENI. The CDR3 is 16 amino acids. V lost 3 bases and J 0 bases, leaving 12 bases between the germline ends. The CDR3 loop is CASSPSAGSSGNTIYF. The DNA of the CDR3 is TGTGCCAGCTCACCCTCTGCGGGAAGCTCTGGAAACACCATATATTTT.

The CDR3 protein is CATGAGRDNYGYTF. DNA of the CDR3: TGTGCCACCGGGGCCGGCAGGGACAACTATGGCTACACCTTC. The genes are TRBV19 and TRBJ1-2, with D tentatively TRBD1 (5 bases). Germline V gene sequence: CDR1 LNHDA, CDR2 SQIVND (reference sequence). This CDR3 comprises 14 residues. Between the trimmed V and J ends, which lost 10 bases and 2 bases, there was a span of 17 bases.

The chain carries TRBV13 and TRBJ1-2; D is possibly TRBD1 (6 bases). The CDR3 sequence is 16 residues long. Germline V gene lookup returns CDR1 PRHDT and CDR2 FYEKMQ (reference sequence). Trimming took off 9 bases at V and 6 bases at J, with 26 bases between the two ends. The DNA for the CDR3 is TGTGCCAGAAGAAAAAGGGGGGCAGGGAGCGTGGATGGCTACACCTTC. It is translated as CARRKRGAGSVDGYTF.

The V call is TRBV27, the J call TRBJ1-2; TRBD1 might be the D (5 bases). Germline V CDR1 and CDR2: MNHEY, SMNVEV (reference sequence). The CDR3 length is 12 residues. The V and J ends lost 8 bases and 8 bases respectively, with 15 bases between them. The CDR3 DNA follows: TGTGCCAGCGCCTCTCCGGGGGAGGGCTACACCTTC. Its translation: CASASPGEGYTF.

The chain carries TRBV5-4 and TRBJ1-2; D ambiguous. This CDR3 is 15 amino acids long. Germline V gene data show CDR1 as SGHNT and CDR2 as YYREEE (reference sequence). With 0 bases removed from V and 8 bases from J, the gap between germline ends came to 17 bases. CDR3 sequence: CASSLGPVRGGGYTF. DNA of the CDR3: TGTGCCAGCAGCTTGGGTCCCGTCCGGGGTGGGGGCTACACCTTC.

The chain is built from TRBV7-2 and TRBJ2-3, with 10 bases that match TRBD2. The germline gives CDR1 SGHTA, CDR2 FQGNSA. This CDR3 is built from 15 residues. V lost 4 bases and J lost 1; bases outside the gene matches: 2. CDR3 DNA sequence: TGTGCCAGCAGCTCCAGCGGGAGGGGCACAGATACGCAGTATTTT. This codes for CASSSSGRGTDTQYF.

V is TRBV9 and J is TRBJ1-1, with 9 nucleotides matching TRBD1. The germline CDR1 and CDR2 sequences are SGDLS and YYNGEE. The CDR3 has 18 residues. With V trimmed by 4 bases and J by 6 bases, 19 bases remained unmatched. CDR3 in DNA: TGTGCCAGCAGCCCCCGAGGGGGATTTGGGACAGGGAGCGCTGAAGCTTTCTTT. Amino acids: CASSPRGGFGTGSAEAFF.

The DNA for the CDR3 is TGCGCCAGCTTTCGGGACAGCTATGGCTACACCTTC. Protein sequence: CASFRDSYGYTF. The V and J genes are TRBV10-2 and TRBJ1-2, with 7 bases matching TRBD1. Germline values: CDR1 WSHSY, CDR2 SAAADI. CDR3 length: 12 residues. Germline trimming cut 8 bases from V and 4 bases from J; bases unmatched to any gene: 4.

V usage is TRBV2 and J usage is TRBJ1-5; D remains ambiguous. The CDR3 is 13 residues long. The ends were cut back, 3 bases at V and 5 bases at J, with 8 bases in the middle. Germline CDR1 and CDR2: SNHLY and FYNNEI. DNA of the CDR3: TGTGCCAGCAGTGAGGAGGTCCATCAGCCCCAGCATTTT. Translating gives CASSEEVHQPQHF.

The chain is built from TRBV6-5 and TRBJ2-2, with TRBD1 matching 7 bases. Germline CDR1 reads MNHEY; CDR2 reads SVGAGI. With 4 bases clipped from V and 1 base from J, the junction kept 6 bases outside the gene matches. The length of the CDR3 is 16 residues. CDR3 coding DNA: TGTGCCAGCAGTTCGCAGACAGGGTGGAACACCGGGGAGCTGTTTTTT. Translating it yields CASSSQTGWNTGELFF.

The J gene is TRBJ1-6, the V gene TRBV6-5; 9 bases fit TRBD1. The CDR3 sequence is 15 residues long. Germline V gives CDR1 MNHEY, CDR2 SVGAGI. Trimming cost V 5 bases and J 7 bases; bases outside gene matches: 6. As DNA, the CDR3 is TGTGCCAGCAGTAGCACCGGGACAGGGAATTCACCCCTCCACTTT. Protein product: CASSSTGTGNSPLHF.

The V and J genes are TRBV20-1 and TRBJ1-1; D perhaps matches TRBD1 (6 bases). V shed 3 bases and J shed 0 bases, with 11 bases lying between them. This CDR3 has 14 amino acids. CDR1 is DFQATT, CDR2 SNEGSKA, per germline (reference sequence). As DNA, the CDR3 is TGCAGTGCTAGTCAGGGGCCTTTGAACACTGAAGCTTTCTTT. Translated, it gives CSASQGPLNTEAFF.

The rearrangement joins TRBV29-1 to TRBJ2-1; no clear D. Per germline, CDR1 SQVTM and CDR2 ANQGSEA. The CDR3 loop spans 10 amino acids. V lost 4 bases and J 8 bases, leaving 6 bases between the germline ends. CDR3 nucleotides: TGCAGCGTTGGAGCCGATGAGCAGTTCTTC. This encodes CSVGADEQFF.

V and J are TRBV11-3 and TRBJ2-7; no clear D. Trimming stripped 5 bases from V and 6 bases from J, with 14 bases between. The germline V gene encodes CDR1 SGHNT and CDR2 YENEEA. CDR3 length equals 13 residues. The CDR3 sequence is CASSPNSGFEQYF. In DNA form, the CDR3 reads TGTGCCAGCAGCCCCAACTCGGGTTTCGAGCAGTACTTC. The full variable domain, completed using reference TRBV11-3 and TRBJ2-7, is EAGVVQSPRYKIIEKKQPVAFWCNPISGHNTLYWYLQNLGQGPELLIRYENEEAVDDSQLPKDRFSAERLKGVDSTLKIQPAELGDSAVYLCASSPNSGFEQYFGPGTRLTVT.

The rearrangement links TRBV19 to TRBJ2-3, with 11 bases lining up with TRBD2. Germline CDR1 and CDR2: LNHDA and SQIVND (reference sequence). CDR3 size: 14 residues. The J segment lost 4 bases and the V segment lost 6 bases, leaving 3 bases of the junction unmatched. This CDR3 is CASRTSGTPDTQYF. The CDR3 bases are TGTGCCAGTAGGACTAGCGGGACCCCAGATACGCAGTATTTT.

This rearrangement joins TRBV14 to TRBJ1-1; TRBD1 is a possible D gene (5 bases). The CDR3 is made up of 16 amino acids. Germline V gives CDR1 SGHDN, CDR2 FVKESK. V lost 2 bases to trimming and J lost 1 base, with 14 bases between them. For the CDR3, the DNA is TGTGCCAGCAGCCAATGGGGCCGGGTAAGGAACACTGAAGCTTTCTTT. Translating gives CASSQWGRVRNTEAFF.

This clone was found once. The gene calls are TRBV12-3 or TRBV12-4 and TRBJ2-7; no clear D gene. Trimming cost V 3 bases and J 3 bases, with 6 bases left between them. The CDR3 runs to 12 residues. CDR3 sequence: CASSLTSYEQYF. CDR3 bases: TGTGCCAGCAGTTTGACAAGCTACGAGCAGTACTTC.

The CDR3 sequence is CASKGYTDTQYF. The DNA of the CDR3 is TGCGCCAGCAAGGGCTACACAGATACGCAGTATTTT. This rearrangement joins TRBV5-1 to TRBJ2-3; D remains ambiguous. The CDR3 has 12 residues. Trimming removed 6 bases at V and 2 bases at J, with 7 bases between. CDR1 is SGHRS and CDR2 is YFSETQ in the germline V gene.

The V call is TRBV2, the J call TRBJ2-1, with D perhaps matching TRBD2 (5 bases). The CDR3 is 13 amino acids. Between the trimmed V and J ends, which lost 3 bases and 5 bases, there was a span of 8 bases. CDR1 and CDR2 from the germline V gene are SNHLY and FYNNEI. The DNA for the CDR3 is TGTGCCAGCAGTGAGTACGGGGACAATGAGCAGTTCTTC. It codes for CASSEYGDNEQFF.

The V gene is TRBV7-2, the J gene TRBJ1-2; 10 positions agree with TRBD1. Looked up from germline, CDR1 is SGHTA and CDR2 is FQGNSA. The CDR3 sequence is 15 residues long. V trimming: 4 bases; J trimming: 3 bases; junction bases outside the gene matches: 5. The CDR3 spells CASSSDRGRYYGYTF. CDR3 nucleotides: TGTGCCAGCAGCTCCGACAGGGGGCGATACTATGGCTACACCTTC.

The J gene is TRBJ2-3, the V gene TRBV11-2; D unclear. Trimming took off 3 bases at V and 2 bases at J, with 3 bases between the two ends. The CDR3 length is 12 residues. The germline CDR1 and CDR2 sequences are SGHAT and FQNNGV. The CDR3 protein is CASSFYTDTQYF. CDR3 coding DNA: TGTGCCAGCAGCTTTTACACAGATACGCAGTATTTT.

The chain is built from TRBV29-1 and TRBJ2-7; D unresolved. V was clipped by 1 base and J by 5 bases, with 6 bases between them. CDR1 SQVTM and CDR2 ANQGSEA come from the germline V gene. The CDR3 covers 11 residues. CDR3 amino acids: CSVEVVNEQYF. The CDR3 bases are TGCAGCGTTGAAGTCGTAAACGAGCAGTACTTC.